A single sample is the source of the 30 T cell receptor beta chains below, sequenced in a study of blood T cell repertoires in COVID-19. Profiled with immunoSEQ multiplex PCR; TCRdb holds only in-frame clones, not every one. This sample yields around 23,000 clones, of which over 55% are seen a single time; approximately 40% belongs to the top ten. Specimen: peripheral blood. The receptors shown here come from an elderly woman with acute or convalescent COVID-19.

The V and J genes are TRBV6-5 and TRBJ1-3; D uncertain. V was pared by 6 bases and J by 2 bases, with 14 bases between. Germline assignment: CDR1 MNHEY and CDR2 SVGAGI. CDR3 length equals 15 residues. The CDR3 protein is CASSTEMAPGNTIYF. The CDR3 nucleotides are TGTGCCAGCAGCACGGAGATGGCTCCTGGAAACACCATATATTTT.

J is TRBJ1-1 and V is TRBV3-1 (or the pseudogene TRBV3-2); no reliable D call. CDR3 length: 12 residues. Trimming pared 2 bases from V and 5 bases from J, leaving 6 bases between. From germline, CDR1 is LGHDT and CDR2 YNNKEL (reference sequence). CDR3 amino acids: CASSQWETEAFF. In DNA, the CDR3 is TGTGCCAGCAGCCAATGGGAGACTGAAGCTTTCTTT.

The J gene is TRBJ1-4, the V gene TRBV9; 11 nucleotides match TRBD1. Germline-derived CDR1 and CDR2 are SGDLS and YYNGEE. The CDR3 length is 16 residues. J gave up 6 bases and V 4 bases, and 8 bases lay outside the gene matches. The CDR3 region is CASSPGTGGGYEKLFF. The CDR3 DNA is TGTGCCAGCAGCCCCGGGACAGGGGGAGGTTATGAAAAACTGTTTTTT. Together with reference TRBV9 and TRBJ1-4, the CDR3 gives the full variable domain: DSGVTQTPKHLITATGQRVTLRCSPRSGDLSVYWYQQSLDQGLQFLIQYYNGEERAKGNILERFSAQQFPDLHSELNLSSLELGDSALYFCASSPGTGGGYEKLFFGSGTQLSVL.

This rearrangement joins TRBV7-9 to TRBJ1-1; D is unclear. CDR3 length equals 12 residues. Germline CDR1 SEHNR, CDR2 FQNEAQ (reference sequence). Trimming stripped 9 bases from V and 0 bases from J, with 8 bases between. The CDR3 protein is CASSTLNTEAFF. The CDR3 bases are TGTGCCAGTTCAACACTGAACACTGAAGCTTTCTTT. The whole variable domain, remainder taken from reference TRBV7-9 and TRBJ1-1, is DTGVSQNPRHKITKRGQNVTFRCDPISEHNRLYWYRQTLGQGPEFLTYFQNEAQLEKSRLLSDRFSAERPKGSFSTLEIQRTEQGDSAMYLCASSTLNTEAFFGQGTRLTVV.

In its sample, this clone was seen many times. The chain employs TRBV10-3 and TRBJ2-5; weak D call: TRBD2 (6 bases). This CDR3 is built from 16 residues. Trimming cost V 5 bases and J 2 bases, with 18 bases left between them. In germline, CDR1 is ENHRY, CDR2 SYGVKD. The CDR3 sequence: CAISPGTAVVQETQYF. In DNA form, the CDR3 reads TGTGCCATCAGTCCGGGGACTGCAGTTGTACAAGAGACCCAGTACTTC.

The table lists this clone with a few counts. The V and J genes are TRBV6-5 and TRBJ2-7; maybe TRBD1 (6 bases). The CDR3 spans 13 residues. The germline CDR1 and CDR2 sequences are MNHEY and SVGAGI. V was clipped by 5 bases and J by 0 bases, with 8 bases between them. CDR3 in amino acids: CASSRGGSYEQYF. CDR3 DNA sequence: TGTGCCAGCAGTCGAGGGGGCTCCTACGAGCAGTACTTC.

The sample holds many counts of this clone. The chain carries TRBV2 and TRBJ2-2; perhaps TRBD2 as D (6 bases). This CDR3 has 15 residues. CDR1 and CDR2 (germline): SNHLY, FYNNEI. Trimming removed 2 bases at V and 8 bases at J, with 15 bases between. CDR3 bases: TGTGCCAGCAGTGAACGGGGGACTGGCCTAGGGGAGCTGTTTTTT. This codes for CASSERGTGLGELFF.

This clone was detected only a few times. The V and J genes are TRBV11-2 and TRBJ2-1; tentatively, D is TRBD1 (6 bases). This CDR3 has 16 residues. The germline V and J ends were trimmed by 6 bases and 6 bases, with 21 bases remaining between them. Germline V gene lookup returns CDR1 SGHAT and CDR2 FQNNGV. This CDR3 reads CASRFLRGRASNEQFF. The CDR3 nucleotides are TGTGCCAGCAGGTTTTTGAGGGGGAGAGCCTCCAATGAGCAGTTCTTC.

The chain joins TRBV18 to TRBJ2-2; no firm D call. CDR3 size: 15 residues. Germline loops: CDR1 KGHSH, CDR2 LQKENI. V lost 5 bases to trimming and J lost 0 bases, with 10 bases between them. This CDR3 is CASSISPSNTGELFF. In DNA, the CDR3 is TGTGCCAGCTCAATATCCCCCTCGAACACCGGGGAGCTGTTTTTT.

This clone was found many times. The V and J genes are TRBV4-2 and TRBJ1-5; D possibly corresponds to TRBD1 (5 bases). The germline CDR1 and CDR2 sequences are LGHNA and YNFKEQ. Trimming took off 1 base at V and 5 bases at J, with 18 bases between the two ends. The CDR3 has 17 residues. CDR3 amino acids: CASSQVGASPEDQPQHF. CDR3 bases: TGTGCCAGCAGCCAAGTAGGGGCGTCACCTGAAGATCAGCCCCAGCATTTT.

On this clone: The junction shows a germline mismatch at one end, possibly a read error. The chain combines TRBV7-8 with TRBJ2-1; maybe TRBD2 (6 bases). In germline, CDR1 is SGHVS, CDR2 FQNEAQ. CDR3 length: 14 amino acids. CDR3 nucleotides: TGTGCCTGCAGCTTACGGGACCGGGGGTCTGAGCAGTTCTTC. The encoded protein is CACSLRDRGSEQFF.

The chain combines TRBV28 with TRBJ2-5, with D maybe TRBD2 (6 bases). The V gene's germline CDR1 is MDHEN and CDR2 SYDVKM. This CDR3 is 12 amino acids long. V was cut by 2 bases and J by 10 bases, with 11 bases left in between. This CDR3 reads CASSLGRRGQYF. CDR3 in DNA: TGTGCCAGCAGTTTAGGACGGCGGGGCCAGTACTTC.

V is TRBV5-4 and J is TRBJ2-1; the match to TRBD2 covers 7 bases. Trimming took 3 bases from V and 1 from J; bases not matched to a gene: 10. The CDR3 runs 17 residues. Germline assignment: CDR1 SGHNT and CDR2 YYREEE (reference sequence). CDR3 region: CASSSPSGGRSYNEQFF. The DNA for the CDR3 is TGTGCCAGCAGCTCCCCGTCGGGGGGAAGGTCCTACAATGAGCAGTTCTTC.

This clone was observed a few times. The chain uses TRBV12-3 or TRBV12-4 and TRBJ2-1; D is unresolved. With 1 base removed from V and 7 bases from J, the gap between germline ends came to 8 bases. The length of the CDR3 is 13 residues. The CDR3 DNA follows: TGTGCCAGCAGTTTAGGGCAGGCGAATGAGCAGTTCTTC. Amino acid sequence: CASSLGQANEQFF.

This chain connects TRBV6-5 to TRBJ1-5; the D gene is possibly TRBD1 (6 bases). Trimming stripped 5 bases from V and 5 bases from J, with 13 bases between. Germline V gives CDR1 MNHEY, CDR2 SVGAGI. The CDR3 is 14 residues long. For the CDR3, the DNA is TGTGCCAGCAGTCCACAGGGAAAGGATCAGCCCCAGCATTTT. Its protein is CASSPQGKDQPQHF.

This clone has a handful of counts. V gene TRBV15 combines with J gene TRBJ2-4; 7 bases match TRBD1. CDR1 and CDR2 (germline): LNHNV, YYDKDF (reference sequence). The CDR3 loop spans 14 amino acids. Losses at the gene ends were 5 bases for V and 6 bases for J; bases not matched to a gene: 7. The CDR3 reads CATSPRQGPNIQYF. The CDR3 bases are TGTGCCACCAGCCCTCGACAGGGCCCAAACATTCAGTACTTC.

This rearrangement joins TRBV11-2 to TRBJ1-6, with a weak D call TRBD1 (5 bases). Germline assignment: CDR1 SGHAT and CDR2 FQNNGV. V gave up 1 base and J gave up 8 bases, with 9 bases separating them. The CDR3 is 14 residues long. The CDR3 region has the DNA TGTGCCAGCAGCTTAGGTCGGGACTATTCACCCCTCCACTTT. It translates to CASSLGRDYSPLHF.

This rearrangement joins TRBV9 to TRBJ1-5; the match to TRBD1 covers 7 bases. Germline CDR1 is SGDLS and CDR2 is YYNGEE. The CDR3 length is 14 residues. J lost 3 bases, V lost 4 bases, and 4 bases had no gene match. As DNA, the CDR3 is TGTGCCAGCAGCCCCGGACAGGCCAATCAGCCCCAGCATTTT. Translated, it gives CASSPGQANQPQHF.

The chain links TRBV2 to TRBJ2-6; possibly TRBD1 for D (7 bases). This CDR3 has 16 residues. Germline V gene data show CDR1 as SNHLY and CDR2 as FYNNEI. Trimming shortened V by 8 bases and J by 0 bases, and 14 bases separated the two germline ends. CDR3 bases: TGTGCCAGCGGGCGGGACAGCTACTCTGGGGCCAACGTCCTGACTTTC. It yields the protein CASGRDSYSGANVLTF.

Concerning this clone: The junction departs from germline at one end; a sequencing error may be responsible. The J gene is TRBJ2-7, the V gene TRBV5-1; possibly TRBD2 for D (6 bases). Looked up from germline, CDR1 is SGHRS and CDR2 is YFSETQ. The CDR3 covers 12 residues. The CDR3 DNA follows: TGCGCCAGCAGCTTGGAGGACTACAAGCAGTACTTC. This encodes CASSLEDYKQYF.

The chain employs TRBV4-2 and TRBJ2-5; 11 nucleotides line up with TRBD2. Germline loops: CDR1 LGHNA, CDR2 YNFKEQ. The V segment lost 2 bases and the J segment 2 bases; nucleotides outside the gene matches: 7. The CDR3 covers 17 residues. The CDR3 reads CASSQMAGLAAQETQYF. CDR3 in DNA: TGTGCCAGCAGCCAAATGGCGGGACTAGCGGCACAAGAGACCCAGTACTTC.

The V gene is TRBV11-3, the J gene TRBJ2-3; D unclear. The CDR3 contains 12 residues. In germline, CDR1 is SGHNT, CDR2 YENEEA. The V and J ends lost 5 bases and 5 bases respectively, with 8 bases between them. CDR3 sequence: CASSHYLDTQYF. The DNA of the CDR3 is TGTGCCAGCAGCCACTACTTAGATACGCAGTATTTT.

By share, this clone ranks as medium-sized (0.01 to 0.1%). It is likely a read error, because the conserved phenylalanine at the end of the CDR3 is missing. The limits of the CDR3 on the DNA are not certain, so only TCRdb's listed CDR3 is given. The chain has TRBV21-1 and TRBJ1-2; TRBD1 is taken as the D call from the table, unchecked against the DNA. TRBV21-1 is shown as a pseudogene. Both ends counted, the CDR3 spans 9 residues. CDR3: CASRGHTQI.

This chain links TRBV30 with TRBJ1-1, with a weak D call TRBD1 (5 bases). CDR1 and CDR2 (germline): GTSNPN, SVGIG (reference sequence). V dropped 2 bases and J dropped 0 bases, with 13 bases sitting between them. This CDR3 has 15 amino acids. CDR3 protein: CAWSRPDRLNTEAFF. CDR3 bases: TGTGCCTGGAGTAGACCCGACAGATTGAACACTGAAGCTTTCTTT.

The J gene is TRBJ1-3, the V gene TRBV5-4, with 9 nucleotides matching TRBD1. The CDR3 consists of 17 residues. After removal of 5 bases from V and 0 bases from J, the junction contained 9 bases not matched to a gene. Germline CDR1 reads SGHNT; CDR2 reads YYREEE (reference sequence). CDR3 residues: CASSAGTGPVSGNTIYF. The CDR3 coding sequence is TGTGCCAGCAGTGCCGGGACAGGGCCCGTCTCTGGAAACACCATATATTTT.

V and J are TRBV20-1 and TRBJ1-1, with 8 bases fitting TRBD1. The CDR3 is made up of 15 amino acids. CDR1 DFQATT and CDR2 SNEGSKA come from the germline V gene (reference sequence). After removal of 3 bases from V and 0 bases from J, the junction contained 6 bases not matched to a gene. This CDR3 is CSASNQGAMNTEAFF. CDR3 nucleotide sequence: TGCAGTGCTAGTAATCAGGGGGCAATGAACACTGAAGCTTTCTTT.

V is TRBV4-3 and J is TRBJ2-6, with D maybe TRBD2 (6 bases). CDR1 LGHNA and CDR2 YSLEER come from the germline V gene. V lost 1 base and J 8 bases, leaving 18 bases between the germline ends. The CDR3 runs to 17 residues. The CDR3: CASSQGLLGGRPNVLTF. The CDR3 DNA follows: TGCGCCAGCAGCCAAGGACTTTTGGGGGGTAGGCCCAACGTCCTGACTTTC.

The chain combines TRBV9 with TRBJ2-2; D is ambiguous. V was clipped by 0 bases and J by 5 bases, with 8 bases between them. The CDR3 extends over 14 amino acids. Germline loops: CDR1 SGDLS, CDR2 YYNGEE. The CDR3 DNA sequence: TGTGCCAGCAGCGTAGCTTATGAGACCGGGGAGCTGTTTTTT. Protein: CASSVAYETGELFF.

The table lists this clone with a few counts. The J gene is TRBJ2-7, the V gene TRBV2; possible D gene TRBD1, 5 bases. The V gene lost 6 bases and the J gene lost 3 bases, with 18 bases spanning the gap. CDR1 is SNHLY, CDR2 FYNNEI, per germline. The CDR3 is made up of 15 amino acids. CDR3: CASSDPRGASYEQYF. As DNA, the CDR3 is TGTGCCAGCAGCGACCCAAGGGGCGCTAGCTACGAGCAGTACTTC.

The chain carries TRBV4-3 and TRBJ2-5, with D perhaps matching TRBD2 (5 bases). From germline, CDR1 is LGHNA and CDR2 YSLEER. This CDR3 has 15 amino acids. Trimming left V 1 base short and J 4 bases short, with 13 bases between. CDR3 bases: TGCGCCAGCAGCCAAGGGCTGGACTCCCTAGAGACCCAGTACTTC. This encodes CASSQGLDSLETQYF.